This T cell receptor beta chain was profiled in a study of cytomegalovirus exposure and HLA in healthy donors (dated by TCRdb to 2016 to 2017). About the study as a whole: According to an earlier analysis of 550 to 750 of the donors, about 190 million T cells yielded 120 million or so unique TCR beta sequences and approximately 300 Gb of sequence data. About 280 gigabases of sequencing data and roughly 80 million unique TCR sequences made up an early release that covered several hundred HLA-typed donors. Among the approximately 430 genotyped donors, around 81% belonged to the genetic ancestry cluster associated with self-reported Caucasian donors. The study aimed to test whether signatures of past pathogen exposure could be identified by cataloging public T cell receptors. The study profiled the T cell repertoires of 500 to 800 subjects by immunosequencing and related them to cytomegalovirus serostatus. In addition to the first cohort of 666 subjects, a separate validation cohort of 120 different subjects was used. To predict cytomegalovirus infection status, the study combined high-throughput TCR immunosequencing, statistical association of individual TCRs with disease status, and machine learning. A later analysis re-analyzed previously published TCR beta repertoires from 550 to 700 donors and added high-resolution HLA genotyping to study TCR occurrence patterns. In the later analysis, no new phenotypic data were used to find candidate immune exposures; instead, reliance was placed on TCR beta sequences and their occurrence across donors. An earlier analysis of approximately 580 of the donors used high-throughput TCR beta sequencing to judge whether each TCR beta V gene segment behaved as functional or pseudogenic. Donor age, sex, ethnicity and CMV serostatus were collected together with the repertoire data. In a later genetic analysis, genome-wide SNP genotypes for about 55% of the roughly 700 donors were used, and that subset was treated as a discovery cohort. All discovery cohort repertoires had been generated on a single sequencing platform. HLA typing included class I and class II loci at four-digit resolution. The number of donors typed differed by locus, with 629-630 for A, B, C, DRB1 and DQB1, roughly 520 for DQA1, 600 to 610 for DPA1, and about 450 for DPB1. About 5 DR-DQ haplotypes were handled as single units for association and clustering, since linkage in the cohort was strong. Among roughly 400 genotyped donors of the cohort, an average of roughly 230,000 unique TCR beta nucleotide sequences was sequenced per donor, of which about 19% were non-productive.

The library was obtained by the immunoSEQ multiplex PCR assay. For the multiplex PCR, a mixture combining 60 forward primers for TCR Vbeta segments and 13 reverse primers for TCR Jbeta segments was used. A multiplex PCR assay on genomic DNA amplified the CDR3 region of rearranged TCR beta genes. The Illumina HiSeq System was used to sequence the amplified TCR beta libraries as 87-base-pair reads. In the paper's pipeline: Across the 600 to 700 repertoires, a later analysis counted some 80 million unique TCR beta chains, 9.5 million to 13 million of which were shared by at least two donors. Raw reads were error-corrected and collapsed into unique sequences by a nearest-neighbor algorithm in which closely related sequences were merged to remove PCR and sequencing errors. To assign V, D and J gene segments, CDR3 sequences were aligned to IMGT reference sequences. For a sequence to be retained, a match of at least six nucleotides to both a V gene segment and a J gene segment was required. Rearrangements were classified as productive when the CDR3 lacked stop codons and remained in frame with V and J, and all other rearrangements were classified as non-productive. Following IMGT convention, CDR3 was defined as the stretch from the second conserved V-encoded cysteine to the conserved J-encoded phenylalanine. The earlier analysis of some 550 of the donors excluded any sequence lacking an unambiguous match to a single V gene segment. In an earlier analysis of 450 to 750 of the donors, a V segment was called functional when productive rearrangements were above 56.7%, and segregating when the standard deviation between donors exceeded 5%. A statistical classification framework was developed to diagnose cytomegalovirus status using the catalog of TCR beta chain sequences. V and J gene assignment, in a later analysis, came from comparing TCR nucleotide sequences with IMGT/GENE-DB human TR gene sequences. In a later analysis, CDR3 sequences and most-parsimonious VDJ recombination scenarios were assigned using the TCRdist pipeline. In a later analysis, every TCR beta chain was defined by the combination of its CDR3 amino acid sequence and its V-gene family, and reads without a unique V-gene family were dropped. As a way to deal with suspected cross-contamination and a sequencing artifact, a later analysis dropped under 600 nucleotide sequences that were highly shared and had low generation probability. In a later analysis, a clonal expansion index for each public chain was calculated from normalized within-repertoire ranks of inferred template counts. In a later analysis, generation probabilities were computed with a VDJ recombination model fitted to out-of-frame rearrangements, and the resulting probabilities were checked against IGoR. In a later analysis, hypergeometric tests were used to score TCR-TCR, TCR-HLA and TCR-CMV co-occurrence, with a repertoire-size bias correction applied to TCR pairs. In a later analysis, false discovery rates were estimated by permuting HLA or CMV assignments 20 times. In a later analysis, co-occurring TCRs were grouped with DBSCAN, and TCRdist sequence similarity was added when clustering was performed within HLA-allele-positive subsets. Co-occurrence clustering excluded repertoires with fewer than 30,000 or more than 120,000 public chains, plus five with anomalous nucleotide sharing. TCRdb stores this immuneACCESS table with in-frame sequences only. Part of the clones is absent; in the studies checked, under half of the shortfall reflects unresolved V genes, and no reason is known for the rest. That table supplies the V and J calls and clone size; D and trimming were determined from the DNA. The table for this sample lists around 200,000 clones; around 83% of them were counted only once. The top ten constitute roughly 10% of the sample.

The cohort was made up of 500 to 800 healthy bone marrow donors. At the time of sampling, all cohort members were nominally healthy, though unrecorded immune exposures were likely present. The donor was CMV seropositive and was included in the group of some 290 seropositive cohort members. Every donor gave a peripheral blood sample, and the peripheral blood mononuclear cells from that sample were used for TCR beta sequencing. The Qiagen DNeasy Blood Extraction Kit was used to extract genomic DNA from the blood cell samples. Overall study results and their limits: A further reported finding was that TCR beta sequences accurately predicted the HLA-A and HLA-B alleles for most subjects in the first cohort. A later genetic analysis associated a missense DCLRE1C variant with V-gene and J-gene trimming of TCR beta chains, and an independent cohort replicated the association. Correlated functional status among segregating V segments might be attributable to linkage disequilibrium, but an unknown experimental factor could not be ruled out. The study listed 170 or so TCR beta chains as associated with cytomegalovirus. In a later analysis, several top co-occurrence clusters were reported to appear linked to parvovirus B19, influenza, CMV and Epstein-Barr virus. A later analysis found that TCR association rates varied across HLA loci, with DRB1 alleles showing the most associated TCRs and HLA-C alleles the fewest. CMV serostatus was the only immune exposure information available for the cohort. Specific HLA alleles were associated with over 15,000 TCR beta sequences at a false discovery rate of 0.05 in a later analysis. Broadly in line with IMGT annotations, most TCR beta V segments showed up in productive rearrangements about 87% or about 30% of the time in an earlier analysis of approximately 640 of the donors. In this cohort, only TCR beta chains were sequenced, and detectable features were limited by the absence of alpha or paired-chain data. Strong co-occurrence of HLA alleles, especially DR and DQ, made assigning TCR associations to individual alleles difficult. Because counts were too low, approximately 15 rarely observed V segments, including chromosome 9 orphons, were excluded from the earlier analysis of some 540 of the donors. Most TCR sequences were observed very rarely across donors, whereas some public TCRs were present in many individuals. In a later analysis, HLA-associated TCR beta chains showed more clonal expansion and lower generation probabilities than non-associated chains that were equally common. A group of highly shared sequence variants was considered likely to be a technical artifact of the sequencing pipeline. A few of the identified cytomegalovirus-associated TCR beta chains were confirmed in vitro to be specific for cytomegalovirus antigens. It was suggested by the authors that the approach could potentially be generalized to other disease states and immunological phenotypes. In a later analysis, most CMV-associated TCR beta chains were found to appear HLA-restricted, with HLA associations seemingly driven largely by CMV exposure. HLA typing was unavailable for some donors at each locus, so association tests used only the typed subset. The classifier was reported to diagnose cytomegalovirus status with high specificity and sensitivity in both the original cohort and the validation cohort. The presence/absence analyses assumed that sequencing depth was roughly uniform across donors, and that assumption may not be true. Compared with the roughly 700-donor mean, donors in an Asian-associated ancestry cluster had fewer N-insertions in productive TCRs, according to a later genetic analysis.

About this clone: Its specific antigen is unknown. No much larger clone is present one base from it, and per-base qualities are unavailable.

The sequencing input was PBMCs. This sequence was found in a woman between 45 and 65 years old in good health and CMV-seropositive.

The CDR3 protein sequence reads: CASSSTGANSPLHF. The nucleotide sequence is given as TGTGCCAGCAGCTCCACAGGTGCTAATTCACCCCTCCACTTT. The sequence links TRBV28 to TRBJ1-6; the D gene is possibly TRBD1, with 5 bases matching. V loses 6 bases, J loses 6 bases, and the germline ends lie 12 bases apart. Its CDR3 holds 14 amino acids, cysteine through phenylalanine. Just CDR3 DNA is preserved here, 42 bases in frame from base 1. Based on the germline V gene, the CDR1 and CDR2 sequences are MDHEN and SYDVKM.